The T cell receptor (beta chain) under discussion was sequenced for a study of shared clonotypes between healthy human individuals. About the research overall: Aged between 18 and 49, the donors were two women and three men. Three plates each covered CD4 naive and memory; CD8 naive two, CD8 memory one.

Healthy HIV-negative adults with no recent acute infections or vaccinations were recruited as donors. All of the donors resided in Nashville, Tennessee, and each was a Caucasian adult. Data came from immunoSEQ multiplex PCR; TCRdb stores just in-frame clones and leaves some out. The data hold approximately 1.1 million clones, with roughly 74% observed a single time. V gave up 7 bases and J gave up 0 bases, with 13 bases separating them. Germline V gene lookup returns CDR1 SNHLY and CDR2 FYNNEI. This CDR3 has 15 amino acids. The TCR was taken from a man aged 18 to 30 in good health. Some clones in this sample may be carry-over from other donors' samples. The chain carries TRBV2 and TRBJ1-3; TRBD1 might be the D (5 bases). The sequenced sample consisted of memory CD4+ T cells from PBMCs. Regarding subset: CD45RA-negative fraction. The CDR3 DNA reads TGTGCCAGCACATACAGGCGACCCTCTGGAAACACCATATATTTT. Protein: CASTYRRPSGNTIYF.